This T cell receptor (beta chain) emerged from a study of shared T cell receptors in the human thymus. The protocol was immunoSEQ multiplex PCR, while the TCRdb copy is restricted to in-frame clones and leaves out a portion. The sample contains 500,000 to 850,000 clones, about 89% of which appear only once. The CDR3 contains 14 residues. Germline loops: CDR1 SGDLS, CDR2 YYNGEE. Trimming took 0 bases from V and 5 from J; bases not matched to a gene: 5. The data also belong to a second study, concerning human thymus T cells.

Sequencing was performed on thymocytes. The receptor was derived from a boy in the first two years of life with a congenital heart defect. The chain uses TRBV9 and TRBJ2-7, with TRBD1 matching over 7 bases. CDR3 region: CASSVDGRGNEQYF. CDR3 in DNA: TGTGCCAGCAGCGTAGACGGCAGGGGGAACGAGCAGTACTTC. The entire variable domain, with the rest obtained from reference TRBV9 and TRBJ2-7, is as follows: DSGVTQTPKHLITATGQRVTLRCSPRSGDLSVYWYQQSLDQGLQFLIQYYNGEERAKGNILERFSAQQFPDLHSELNLSSLELGDSALYFCASSVDGRGNEQYFGPGTRLTVT.